Below, 9 T cell receptor beta chains from the same sample are listed, as sequenced in a study of T cells in Graves' hyperthyroidism and ophthalmopathy (dated by TCRdb to between 2018 and 2021). Libraries were built with multiplex PCR. Data came from an Illumina HiSeq 2000. The TCR beta CDR3 regions were amplified from RNA transcripts. For the first round of RT-PCR on the TCR CDR3, the HTBI primer set was used together with the Qiagen OneStep RT-PCR kit. TCRdb reprocessing: public reads trimmed at Q25 with fastp, clones called with MiXCR, in-frame beta chains kept. Rows are combined by CDR3 protein, so each entry shows the most common genes and DNA. Counted in this sample were 550,000 to 800,000 distinct CDR3 sequences; roughly 17% of them appeared once. The ten largest clones add up to roughly a sixth of the sample. Sequences were obtained from blood. These receptors originate from a man aged 50 or older with Graves' hyperthyroidism.

Many counts were recorded for this clonotype. V and J are TRBV18 and TRBJ2-4, with D unclear. CDR1 and CDR2 (germline): KGHSH, LQKENI. CDR3 length: 13 amino acids. Trimming pared 2 bases from V and 6 bases from J, leaving 8 bases between. The CDR3 loop is CASSPSERNIQYF. CDR3 DNA sequence: TGTGCCAGCTCACCATCGGAGAGAAACATTCAGTACTTC.

Ten or more counts support this clonotype. The chain uses TRBV13 and TRBJ1-4; possibly TRBD1 for D (5 bases). V was shortened by 4 bases and J by 4 bases, with 10 bases between the two germline ends. This CDR3 spans 14 amino acids. Looked up from germline, CDR1 is PRHDT and CDR2 is FYEKMQ (reference sequence). The CDR3 DNA follows: TGTGCCAGCAGCTCAGGGATGGGTAATGAAAAACTGTTTTTT. This translates into CASSSGMGNEKLFF.

This clonotype was counted many times. The J gene is TRBJ2-3, the V gene TRBV2, with D perhaps matching TRBD1 (6 bases). This CDR3 comprises 15 residues. Germline-derived CDR1 and CDR2 are SNHLY and FYNNEI. Trimming removed 4 bases at V and 5 bases at J, with 16 bases between. The CDR3 region is CASSGGTGYRDTQYF. CDR3 DNA sequence: TGTGCCAGCAGTGGGGGAACAGGGTATCGAGATACGCAGTATTTT.

This clonotype was counted many times. This rearrangement joins TRBV12-3 or TRBV12-4 to TRBJ2-7, with D possibly being TRBD1 (7 bases). Trimming left V 7 bases short and J 3 bases short, with 22 bases between. CDR3 length equals 16 residues. This CDR3 is CASNSGQAGLYYEQYF. Here the CDR3 DNA reads TGTGCCAGCAACTCAGGACAGGCGGGATTATACTACGAGCAGTACTTC.

This clonotype was observed many times. The chain carries TRBV28 and TRBJ2-3; 7 positions match TRBD1. The CDR3 has 14 amino acids. Losses at the gene ends were 4 bases for V and 5 bases for J; bases not matched to a gene: 6. The germline V gene has CDR1 MDHEN and CDR2 SYDVKM. The CDR3 region is CASSSKGAIDTQYF. In nucleotides, the CDR3 is TGTGCCAGCAGTTCAAAGGGGGCAATAGATACGCAGTATTTT.

This clonotype was seen more than once but under ten times. The rearrangement links TRBV4-1 to TRBJ2-1, with D maybe TRBD1 (6 bases). The CDR3 is 14 residues long. The germline V and J ends were trimmed by 1 base and 4 bases, with 8 bases remaining between them. The germline V gene has CDR1 MGHRA and CDR2 YSYEKL. Here the CDR3 DNA reads TGCGCCAGCAGCCAAGTGGGGGCTTACAATGAGCAGTTCTTC. As protein: CASSQVGAYNEQFF.

The chain couples TRBV6-1 to TRBJ1-2, with D possibly TRBD1 on 5 matching bases. V gave up 8 bases and J gave up 5 bases, with 15 bases separating them. The germline V gene encodes CDR1 MNHNS and CDR2 SASEGT. The CDR3 runs to 13 residues. DNA of the CDR3: TGTGCCAGCCTGGTTATGGGGCCGTATGGCTACACCTTC. It translates to CASLVMGPYGYTF.

The CDR3 loop is CASSQEGLAGDYEQYF. As DNA, the CDR3 is TGCGCCAGCAGCCAAGAAGGACTAGCGGGAGACTACGAGCAGTACTTC. The gene calls are TRBV4-1 and TRBJ2-7; 13 bases match TRBD2. CDR1 and CDR2 from the germline V gene are MGHRA and YSYEKL. CDR3 length: 16 amino acids. V was clipped by 0 bases and J by 3 bases; unmatched bases: 2.

This clonotype turned up a few times. The chain uses TRBV10-3 and TRBJ2-3, with D unresolved. The CDR3 sequence is 15 residues long. Germline V gives CDR1 ENHRY, CDR2 SYGVKD. V was clipped by 0 bases and J by 2 bases, with 9 bases between them. This CDR3 is CAISESVRFTDTQYF. The CDR3 DNA reads as TGTGCCATCAGTGAGTCGGTGCGGTTCACAGATACGCAGTATTTT.